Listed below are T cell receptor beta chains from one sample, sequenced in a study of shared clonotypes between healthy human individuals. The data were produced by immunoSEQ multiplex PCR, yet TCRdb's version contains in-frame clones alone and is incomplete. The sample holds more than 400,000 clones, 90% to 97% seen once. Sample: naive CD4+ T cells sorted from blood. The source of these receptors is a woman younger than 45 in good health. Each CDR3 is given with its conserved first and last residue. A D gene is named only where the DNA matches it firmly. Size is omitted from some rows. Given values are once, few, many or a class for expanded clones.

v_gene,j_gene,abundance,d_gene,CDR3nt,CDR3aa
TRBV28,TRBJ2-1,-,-,TGTGCCAGCAACCAAAACAATGAGCAGTTCTTC,CASNQNNEQFF
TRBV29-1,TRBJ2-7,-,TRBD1,TGCAGCGTTAGACCAGGACAGGGCTCATCCTACGAGCAGTACTTC,CSVRPGQGSSYEQYF
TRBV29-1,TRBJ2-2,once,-,TGCAGCGTTGAAGGGGATGACAGGCCCGGGGAGCTGTTTTTT,CSVEGDDRPGELFF
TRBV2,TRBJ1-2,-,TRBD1,TGTGCCAGCACAGCCCTGGGGGGGGACAGGGTTTGGAATGGCTACACCTTC,CASTALGGDRVWNGYTF
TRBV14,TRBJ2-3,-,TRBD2,TGTGCCAGCAGCCAAGATCCTTGGCCCTTGGGGACTAGCGGCACAGATACGCAGTATTTT,CASSQDPWPLGTSGTDTQYF
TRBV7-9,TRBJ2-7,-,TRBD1,TGTGCCAGCAGCTTAAGGGGACAGGAGCCCGAAGAGCAGTACTTC,CASSLRGQEPEEQYF
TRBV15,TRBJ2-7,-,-,TGTGCCACCAGCAGAGATGGACCCTACGCCAGGAGTGGCGAGCAGTACTTC,CATSRDGPYARSGEQYF
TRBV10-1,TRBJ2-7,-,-,TGCGCCAGCAGTGACGGGAGCTCCTACGAGCAGTACTTC,CASSDGSSYEQYF
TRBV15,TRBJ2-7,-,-,TGTGCCACCAGCAGAGATTTGGGTTACGAGCAGTACTTC,CATSRDLGYEQYF
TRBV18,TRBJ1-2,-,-,TGTGCCAGCTCACCACCGGTAGCTAACTATGGCTACACCTTC,CASSPPVANYGYTF